A selection of T cell receptor beta chains follows, all from one sample in a study of regulatory T cells in long-lasting Graves disease. A single record per CDR3 protein comes from TCRdb applying MiXCR to the multiplex PCR reads. The repertoire holds about 220,000 distinct CDR3 sequences, with roughly 19% as singletons. These data also featured in a second study, about T cells in Graves' hyperthyroidism and ophthalmopathy.

The starting material was peripheral blood mononuclear cells (PBMCs), obtained at new diagnosis, from a patient treated with antithyroid drugs. These receptors were collected from a woman aged 25 to 39 with Graves disease. CDR3s include the opening cysteine and the closing phenylalanine or tryptophan. The D gene is left open where the match is weak. Clone size, where shown, is once, few, many, or a class for clones that have expanded.

abundance | d_gene | j_gene | v_gene | CDR3nt | CDR3aa
many | . | TRBJ1-2 | TRBV12-3/TRBV12-4 | TGTGCCAGCAGCCCGGGACTGATAAACTATGGCTACACCTTC | CASSPGLINYGYTF
. | TRBD2 | TRBJ2-1 | TRBV19 | TGTGCCAGTAGTATTCGGGGGGCGGGGGGGCTAAACAATGAGCAGTTCTTC | CASSIRGAGGLNNEQFF
. | TRBD2 | TRBJ2-1 | TRBV6-4 | TGTGCCAGCAGTAACGATACGGGAGGTCGGTACAATGAGCAGTTCTTC | CASSNDTGGRYNEQFF
many | . | TRBJ1-2 | TRBV25-1 | TGTGCCAGTTCCCTCCAGGGTTGGAGTGGCTACACCTTC | CASSLQGWSGYTF
many | TRBD1 | TRBJ2-2 | TRBV9 | TGTGCCAGCAGCGGGACAGGGGTGCACACCGGGGAGCTGTTTTTT | CASSGTGVHTGELFF
many | . | TRBJ1-2 | TRBV27 | TGTGCCAGCAGTTTGGGGGCCCGGGGCGTGAACTATGGCTACACCTTC | CASSLGARGVNYGYTF
many | TRBD2 | TRBJ2-7 | TRBV3-1 | TGTGCCAGCAGCCAAGCCCCGGGACTAGCGGGAGTCGACGAGCAGTACTTC | CASSQAPGLAGVDEQYF
. | TRBD1 | TRBJ1-4 | TRBV9 | TGTGCCAGCAGCGTCCGGGACAGCTTTTCAACTAATGAAAAACTGTTTTTT | CASSVRDSFSTNEKLFF
many | TRBD1 | TRBJ2-7 | TRBV28 | TGTGCCAGCAGTTTAATTAAGACAGGGAGTAACTACGAGCAGTACTTC | CASSLIKTGSNYEQYF
many | . | TRBJ2-1 | TRBV10-1 | TGCGCCAGCTCGCTTGGGGCGGACCGTGAGCAGTTCTTC | CASSLGADREQFF
many | TRBD2 | TRBJ2-1 | TRBV20-1 | TGCAGTGCTCCCAAACCACCGGGACTAGCGGTTGAGCAGTTCTTC | CSAPKPPGLAVEQFF
. | TRBD2 | TRBJ2-3 | TRBV20-1 | TGCAGTGCTAGAGGGTCGCGGGAGGCCGATACGCAGTATTTT | CSARGSREADTQYF
many | TRBD2 | TRBJ2-2 | TRBV12-3/TRBV12-4 | TGTGCCAGCAGCTCCGGACTAGCGGGGACCGGGGAGCTGTTTTTT | CASSSGLAGTGELFF
once | TRBD1 | TRBJ2-3 | TRBV29-1 | TGCAGCGTTGCCAGGGGGCACGGGGATACGCAGTATTTT | CSVARGHGDTQYF
many | . | TRBJ1-3 | TRBV30 | TGTGCCTGGACCCCACACGGGGGCTTATCTGGAAACACCATATATTTT | CAWTPHGGLSGNTIYF
many | TRBD2 | TRBJ2-3 | TRBV7-6 | TGTGCCAGCAGCTCCCGATGGAGCGGGGGGGCCGGAACAGATACGCAGTATTTT | CASSSRWSGGAGTDTQYF
. | . | TRBJ1-1 | TRBV5-5 | TGTGCCAGCAGCTCCGGGACTCTCCCTGAAGCTTTCTTT | CASSSGTLPEAFF
many | TRBD1 | TRBJ2-7 | TRBV28 | TGTGCCAGCAGTTCCTTAGGGACAGGGGGTCAGTACGAGCAGTACTTC | CASSSLGTGGQYEQYF
many | . | TRBJ2-5 | TRBV2 | TGTGCCAGCCGACCCGCCGGAACAGCTCAAGAGACCCAGTACTTC | CASRPAGTAQETQYF
. | . | TRBJ1-1 | TRBV5-6 | TGTGCCAGCAGCCCCCAATTTAGCACGCGGAACACTGAAGCTTTCTTT | CASSPQFSTRNTEAFF
many | . | TRBJ2-3 | TRBV12-3/TRBV12-4 | TGTGCCAGCAGTTATGCGAGCGGGCCTAGCACAGATACGCAGTATTTT | CASSYASGPSTDTQYF
many | . | TRBJ2-5 | TRBV27 | TGTGCCAGCAGTTTATCGCTCGGAGAGACCCAGTACTTC | CASSLSLGETQYF
. | . | TRBJ1-5 | TRBV30 | TGTGCCTGGAGTGTATATGGGTCTGGCAATCAGCCCCAGCATTTT | CAWSVYGSGNQPQHF
many | . | TRBJ1-2 | TRBV30 | TGTGCCTGGAGTGGGGGGGGGCGCGGCTATGGCTACACCTTC | CAWSGGGRGYGYTF
many | . | TRBJ2-7 | TRBV30 | TGTGCCTGGAGCCGAAGGGGACAATACGAGCAGTACTTC | CAWSRRGQYEQYF
many | . | TRBJ1-1 | TRBV5-5 | TGTGCCAGCAGCGTGATTGCTGAAGCTTTCTTT | CASSVIAEAFF
many | TRBD1 | TRBJ2-3 | TRBV5-8 | TGTGCCAGCAGCTCTCGACAGGGATTTGGCACAGATACGCAGTATTTT | CASSSRQGFGTDTQYF
many | . | TRBJ1-3 | TRBV2 | TGTGCCAGCAGTGTCGGGACTGCACCCGCTGGAAACACCATATATTTT | CASSVGTAPAGNTIYF
many | . | TRBJ2-7 | TRBV7-3 | TGTGCCAGCAGCTTAAATCCGGGGACCCAGTACGAGCAGTACTTC | CASSLNPGTQYEQYF
few | . | TRBJ2-1 | TRBV19 | TGTGCCACCCAAGGGGGATACAATGAGCAGTTCTTC | CATQGGYNEQFF
many | . | TRBJ1-5 | TRBV7-8 | TGTGCCAGCAGCTTATTCACAGATCACAATCAGCCCCAGCATTTT | CASSLFTDHNQPQHF